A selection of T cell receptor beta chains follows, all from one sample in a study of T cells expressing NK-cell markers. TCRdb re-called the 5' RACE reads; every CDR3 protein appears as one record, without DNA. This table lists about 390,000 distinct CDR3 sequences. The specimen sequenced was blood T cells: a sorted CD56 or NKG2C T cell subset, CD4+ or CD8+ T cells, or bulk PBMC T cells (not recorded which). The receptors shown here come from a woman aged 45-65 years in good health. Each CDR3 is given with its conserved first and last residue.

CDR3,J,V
CASSGGQNYNEQFF,TRBJ2-1,TRBV5-1
CASSEWAGDTGELFF,TRBJ2-2,TRBV25-1
CSAPDIQETQYF,TRBJ2-5,TRBV20-1
CASSLVQPIRETQYF,TRBJ2-5,TRBV5-5
CASGGGGRTNVLTF,TRBJ2-6,TRBV28
CATTETDPYNEQFF,TRBJ2-1,TRBV15
CSAPREKGLAANEQFF,TRBJ2-1,TRBV20-1
CASSHSGSDEQFF,TRBJ2-1,TRBV12-3/TRBV12-4
CASRPPASGKFKNEQFF,TRBJ2-1,TRBV25-1
CASSLGRTGTGQETQYF,TRBJ2-5,TRBV7-9
CASSLLGAITGELFF,TRBJ2-2,TRBV7-2
CAGSQGTEAFF,TRBJ1-1,TRBV6-1
CATSFGGQETQYF,TRBJ2-5,TRBV24-1
CASSLALRGPYEQYF,TRBJ2-7,TRBV7-7
CAIQGTANEKLFF,TRBJ1-4,TRBV10-3
CAASNQGGEGKLFF,TRBJ1-4,TRBV28
CASGLNRGLRSFTGELFF,TRBJ2-2,TRBV12-5
CSATAGGPDGELFF,TRBJ2-2,TRBV20-1
CASSLWQGAAGANVLTF,TRBJ2-6,TRBV4-1
CASSLLAGGYGYTF,TRBJ1-2,TRBV12-3/TRBV12-4
CASSLEGLTDTQYF,TRBJ2-3,TRBV5-1
CASSLISRHRNTEAFF,TRBJ1-1,TRBV7-9
CASSRRADYNEQFF,TRBJ2-1,TRBV4-1
CASSLDTSGANVLTF,TRBJ2-6,TRBV28
CASSSRGSIFTGELFF,TRBJ2-2,TRBV12-3/TRBV12-4
CASSLGDPSGNYNEQFF,TRBJ2-1,TRBV7-3
CASSATGGNSPLHF,TRBJ1-6,TRBV9
CASSLAGVGGGELFF,TRBJ2-2,TRBV7-9
CASSLFRTDTQYF,TRBJ2-3,TRBV5-1
CAAHSNRVLDTQYF,TRBJ2-3,TRBV24-1
CSASHAEAGAPYNEQFF,TRBJ2-1,TRBV20-1
CASSLDPENPKSTANTGELFF,TRBJ2-2,TRBV5-1
CASSRLGGQKETQYF,TRBJ2-5,TRBV5-1
CASSLPGPDTQYF,TRBJ2-3,TRBV18
CATSIGKRGGIDNEQFF,TRBJ2-1,TRBV24-1
CAISESPGLSWDTQYF,TRBJ2-3,TRBV10-3
CSVEGARTSGREQYF,TRBJ2-7,TRBV29-1
CASSLMAIANYGYTF,TRBJ1-2,TRBV5-1